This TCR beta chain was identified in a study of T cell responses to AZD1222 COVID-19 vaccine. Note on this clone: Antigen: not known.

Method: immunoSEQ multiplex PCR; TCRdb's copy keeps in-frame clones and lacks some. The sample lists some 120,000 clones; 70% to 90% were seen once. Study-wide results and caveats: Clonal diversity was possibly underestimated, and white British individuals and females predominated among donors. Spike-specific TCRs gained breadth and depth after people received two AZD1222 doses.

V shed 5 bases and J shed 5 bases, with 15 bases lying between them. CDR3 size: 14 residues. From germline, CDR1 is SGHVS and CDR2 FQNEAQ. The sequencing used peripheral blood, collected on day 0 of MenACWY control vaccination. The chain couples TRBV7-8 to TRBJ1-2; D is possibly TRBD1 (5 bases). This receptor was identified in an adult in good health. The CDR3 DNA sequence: TGTGCCAGCAGCCAAGACAGTTCTTCATATGGCTACACCTTC. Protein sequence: CASSQDSSSYGYTF.